This is a list of T cell receptor beta chains from one sample in a study of T cell changes during pregnancy in multiple sclerosis. Sequencing was performed with immunoSEQ multiplex PCR; in TCRdb, only in-frame clones are kept and a portion is missing. The sample lists about 11,000 clones, roughly 94% occurring once. The material was CD4+ T cells from peripheral blood mononuclear cells, obtained before pregnancy. The source is a female donor with multiple sclerosis, enrolled in a pregnancy study. The CDR3 runs from the conserved cysteine through the conserved F or W.

>TRBV15|14
CATSSAQGPYGYTF
>TRBV4-1|15
CASSPAEGPTDTQYF
>TRBV6-5|14
CASRPRDRVGEQYF
>TRBV5-6|16
CASSKLETGGYNEQFF
>TRBV6-5|16
CASSYQRASAGNTIYF
>TRBV6-6|13
CASRLGPPYGYTF
>TRBV9|17
CASSVSPGNGVNTEAFF
>TRBV18|17
CASSPPGQGASNQPQHF
>TRBV18|13
CASSPGRNTEAFF
>TRBV5-1|15
CASSLAPPGNTEAFF
>TRBV6-4|11
CASSDGTVPYF
>TRBV2|19
CASSVYAGGTTIAKNIQYF
>TRBV5-1|15
CASSLEGFGANVLTF
>TRBV6-5|12
CASSSRANTIYF
>TRBV7-8|16
CASSLGGTPLGETQYF
>TRBV6-1|16
CASSEFSGGSQETQYF
>TRBV6-5|15
CASSYSIGQGREQFF
>TRBV6-1|15
CASSRNRAGRGEQYF
>TRBV11-2|15
CASSLRRAGVDTIYF
>TRBV10-3|17
CAISPLAGAWVAETQYF
>TRBV10-3|15
CAISGQGAGNQPQHF
>TRBV5-4|13
CASRLTGSFGYTF
>TRBV11-2|19
CASSRAIKVGAPARDEQYF
>TRBV6-4|14
CASSVGQSYNEQFF
>TRBV9|14
CASSAGLVNTEAFF